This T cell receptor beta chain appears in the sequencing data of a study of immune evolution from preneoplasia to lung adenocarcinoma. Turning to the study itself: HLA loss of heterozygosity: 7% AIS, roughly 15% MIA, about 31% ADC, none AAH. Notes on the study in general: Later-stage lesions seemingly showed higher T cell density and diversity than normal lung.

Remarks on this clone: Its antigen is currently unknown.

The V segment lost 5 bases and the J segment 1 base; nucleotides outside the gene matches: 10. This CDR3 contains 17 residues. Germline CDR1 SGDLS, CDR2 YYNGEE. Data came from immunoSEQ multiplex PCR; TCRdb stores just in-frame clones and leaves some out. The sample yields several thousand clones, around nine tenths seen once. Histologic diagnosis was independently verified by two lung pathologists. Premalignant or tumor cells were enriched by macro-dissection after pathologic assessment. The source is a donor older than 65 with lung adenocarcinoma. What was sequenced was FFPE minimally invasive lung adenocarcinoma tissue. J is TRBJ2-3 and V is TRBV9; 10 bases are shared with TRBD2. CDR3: CASSEDTGTSGTDTQYF. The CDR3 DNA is TGTGCCAGCAGTGAAGACACCGGGACTAGCGGCACAGATACGCAGTATTTT.